The 2 T cell receptor beta chains below come from one sample, sequenced in a study of shared clonotypes between healthy human individuals. This table comes from immunoSEQ multiplex PCR, and its TCRdb copy is limited to in-frame clones, with some not included. The table lists approximately 620,000 clones, almost 97% of them singletons. Sequenced material: naive CD4+ T cells sorted from blood. The subset here: CD45RA+ positively selected. These receptors all come from a woman under 40 in good health.

The rearrangement links TRBV5-1 to TRBJ1-1; D remains unclear. Germline V CDR1 and CDR2: SGHRS, YFSETQ. The CDR3 sequence is 16 residues long. Trimming took 3 bases from V and 1 from J, leaving 16 bases between them. CDR3 nucleotide sequence: TGCGCCAGCAGCTCTCCACCCGGGAAACCGAACACTGAAGCTTTCTTT. Translating it yields CASSSPPGKPNTEAFF.

A single count supports this clone. The V and J genes are TRBV7-8 and TRBJ2-3, with D perhaps given as TRBD1 or TRBD2 (7 bases each). The CDR3 totals 17 residues. With 4 bases removed from V and 1 base from J, the gap between germline ends came to 18 bases. Germline CDR1 reads SGHVS; CDR2 reads FQNEAQ. This CDR3 is CASSSKPTGRGTDTQYF. Here the CDR3 DNA reads TGTGCCAGCAGCTCGAAACCGACAGGGAGGGGCACAGATACGCAGTATTTT.